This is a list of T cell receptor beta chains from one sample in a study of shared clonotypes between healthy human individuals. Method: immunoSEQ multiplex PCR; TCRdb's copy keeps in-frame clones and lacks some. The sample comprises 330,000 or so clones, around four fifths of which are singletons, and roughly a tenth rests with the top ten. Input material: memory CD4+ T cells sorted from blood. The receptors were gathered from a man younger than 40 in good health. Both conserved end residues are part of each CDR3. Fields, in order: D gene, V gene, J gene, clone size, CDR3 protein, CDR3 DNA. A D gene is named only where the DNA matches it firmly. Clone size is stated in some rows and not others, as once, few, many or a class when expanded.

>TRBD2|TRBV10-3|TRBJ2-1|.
CAISDSPGGPLEQFF
TGTGCCATCAGTGACAGTCCGGGAGGGCCGTTAGAGCAGTTCTTC
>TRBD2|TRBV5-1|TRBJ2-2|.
CASATSGRADGELFF
TGCGCCAGCGCTACGAGCGGGAGGGCGGACGGGGAGCTGTTTTTT
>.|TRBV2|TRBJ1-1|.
CASSEGPGTEAFF
TGTGCCAGCAGTGAAGGTCCGGGGACTGAAGCTTTCTTT
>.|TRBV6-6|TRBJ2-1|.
CASSYPRSSYNEQFF
TGTGCCAGCAGTTATCCCAGAAGCTCCTACAATGAGCAGTTCTTC
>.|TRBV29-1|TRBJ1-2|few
CSVGAGVRGYTF
TGCAGCGTTGGTGCAGGGGTCAGGGGCTACACCTTC
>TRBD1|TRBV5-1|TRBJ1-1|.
CASSSLPLQGRNTEAFF
TGCGCCAGCAGCTCGCTACCGCTACAGGGGCGGAACACTGAAGCTTTCTTT
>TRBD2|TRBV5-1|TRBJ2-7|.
CASSSTSGRVYEQYF
TGCGCCAGCAGCTCGACTAGCGGGAGGGTCTACGAGCAGTACTTC
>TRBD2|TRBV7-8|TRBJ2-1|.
CASSHQPSGGYNEQFF
TGTGCCAGCAGCCATCAACCTAGCGGGGGATACAATGAGCAGTTCTTC
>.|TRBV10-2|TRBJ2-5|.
CASGVDSVQETQYF
TGCGCCAGCGGGGTGGACAGCGTACAAGAGACCCAGTACTTC
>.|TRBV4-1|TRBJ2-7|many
CASSQDALPSGEQYF
TGCGCCAGCAGCCAAGATGCCCTTCCGTCGGGCGAGCAGTACTTC
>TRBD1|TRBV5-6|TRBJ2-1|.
CASSWTGANLYNEQFF
TGTGCCAGCAGCTGGACAGGGGCGAACTTATACAATGAGCAGTTCTTC
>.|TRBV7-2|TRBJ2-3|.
CASSWGGLSGDTQYF
TGTGCCAGCAGCTGGGGCGGTCTTTCCGGAGATACGCAGTATTTT
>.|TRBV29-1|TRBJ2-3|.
CSGNTAGPQYF
TGCAGCGGCAACACGGCGGGGCCGCAGTATTTT
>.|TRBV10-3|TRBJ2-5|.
CATRDLRETQYF
TGTGCCACAAGGGACCTGAGAGAGACCCAGTACTTC
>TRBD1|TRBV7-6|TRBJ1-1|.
CASRAGTGGLSAEAFF
TGTGCCAGCAGGGCCGGGACAGGGGGCTTGTCAGCTGAAGCTTTCTTT
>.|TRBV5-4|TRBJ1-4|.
CASSLGSGRDSEKLFF
TGTGCCAGCAGCTTGGGGTCTGGCAGGGACTCTGAAAAACTGTTTTTT
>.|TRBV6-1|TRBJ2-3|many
CASSGAKTDTQYF
TGTGCCAGCAGTGGGGCGAAGACAGATACGCAGTATTTT
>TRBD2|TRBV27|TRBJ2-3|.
CASMRTSGDTDTQYF
TGTGCCAGCATGCGGACTAGCGGTGACACAGATACGCAGTATTTT
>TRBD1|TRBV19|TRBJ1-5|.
CASSTGGWQPQHF
TGTGCCAGTAGTACAGGGGGCTGGCAGCCCCAGCATTTT
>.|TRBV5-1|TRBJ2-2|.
CASSPRQGGTGELFF
TGCGCCAGCAGCCCTAGACAGGGAGGCACCGGGGAGCTGTTTTTT
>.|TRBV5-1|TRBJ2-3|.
CASSSGLPRTDTQYF
TGCGCCAGCAGCTCCGGACTACCGAGGACAGATACGCAGTATTTT
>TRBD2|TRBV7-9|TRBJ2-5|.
CASSFLPQGLAGEETQYF
TGTGCCAGCAGCTTTCTCCCCCAGGGACTAGCGGGAGAAGAGACCCAGTACTTC
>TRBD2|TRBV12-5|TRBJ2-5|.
CASGLVPSGIKTQYF
TGTGCTAGTGGTTTGGTACCTAGCGGGATAAAGACCCAGTACTTC
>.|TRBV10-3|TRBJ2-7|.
CAISESQADEQYF
TGTGCCATCAGTGAGTCTCAGGCAGACGAGCAGTACTTC
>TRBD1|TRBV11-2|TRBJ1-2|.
CASNTGGGGYTF
TGTGCCAGCAACACAGGGGGTGGTGGCTACACCTTC
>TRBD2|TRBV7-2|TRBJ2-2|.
CASSPAGVGAGELFF
TGTGCCAGCAGCCCCGCGGGGGTAGGGGCCGGGGAGCTGTTTTTT
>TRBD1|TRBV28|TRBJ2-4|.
CASTRRVGQGSGNIQYF
TGTGCCAGCACCCGAAGGGTAGGACAGGGTAGCGGAAACATTCAGTACTTC
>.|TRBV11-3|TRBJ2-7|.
CASRPTRGVEQYF
TGTGCCAGCAGGCCGACTAGGGGCGTGGAGCAGTACTTC
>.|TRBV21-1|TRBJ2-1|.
CASSKGLAGFPTYNEQFF
TGTGCCAGCAGCAAGGGACTAGCGGGATTCCCTACCTACAATGAGCAGTTCTTC
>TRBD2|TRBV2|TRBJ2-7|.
CASSRLAAISYEQYF
TGTGCCAGCTCCCGACTAGCGGCTATCTCCTACGAGCAGTACTTC
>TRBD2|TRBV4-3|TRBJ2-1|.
CASSQGTAGVLDEQFF
TGCGCCAGCAGCCAAGGTACAGCGGGAGTTCTGGATGAGCAGTTCTTC
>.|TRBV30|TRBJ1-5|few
CAWSPGSHQPQHF
TGTGCCTGGAGTCCAGGGTCCCACCAGCCCCAGCATTTT
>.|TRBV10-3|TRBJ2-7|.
CAISPRTESSYEQYF
TGTGCCATCAGTCCCCGGACGGAAAGCTCCTACGAGCAGTACTTC
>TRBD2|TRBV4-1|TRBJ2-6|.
CASQGLAGYSGANVLTF
TGCGCCAGCCAGGGACTAGCGGGATATTCTGGGGCCAACGTCCTGACTTTC
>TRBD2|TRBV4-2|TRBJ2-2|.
CASSQGREVGELFF
TGTGCCAGCAGCCAGGGCCGGGAGGTCGGGGAGCTGTTTTTT
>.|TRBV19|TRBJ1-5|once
CASTPRQNSNQPQHF
TGTGCCAGTACCCCTCGACAGAATAGCAATCAGCCCCAGCATTTT
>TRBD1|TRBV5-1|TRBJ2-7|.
CASSLAPGQGAYEQYF
TGCGCCAGCAGCTTGGCCCCGGGACAGGGGGCTTACGAGCAGTACTTC
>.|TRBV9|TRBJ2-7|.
CASSPRALNPYEQYF
TGTGCCAGCAGCCCACGGGCCCTCAATCCCTACGAGCAGTACTTC
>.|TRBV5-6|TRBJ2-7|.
CASSLTRSVYEQYF
TGTGCCAGCAGCTTGACGAGGTCCGTCTACGAGCAGTACTTC
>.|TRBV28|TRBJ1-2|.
CASSLFRGAATPNYGYTF
TGTGCCAGCAGTTTATTCCGAGGCGCGGCAACTCCCAACTATGGCTACACCTTC
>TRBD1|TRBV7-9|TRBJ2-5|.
CASSEQGARETQYF
TGTGCCAGCAGCGAACAGGGGGCGAGGGAGACCCAGTACTTC
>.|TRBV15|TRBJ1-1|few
CATSLDTDQNTEAFF
TGTGCCACCAGCCTCGACACTGACCAGAACACTGAAGCTTTCTTT
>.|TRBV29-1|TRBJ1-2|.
CSVVLQTRQASSRGYTF
TGCAGCGTTGTACTTCAAACGAGACAGGCTAGCTCACGAGGCTACACCTTC
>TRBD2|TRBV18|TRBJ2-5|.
CASSEAGGEAEQYF
TGTGCCAGCTCAGAAGCGGGGGGAGAAGCTGAGCAGTACTTC
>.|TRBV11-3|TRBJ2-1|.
CASSPGGSSYNEQFF
TGTGCCAGCAGCCCCGGAGGAAGCTCCTACAATGAGCAGTTCTTC
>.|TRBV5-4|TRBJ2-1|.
CASSGPRGDNEQFF
TGTGCCAGCAGCGGGCCTAGGGGGGACAATGAGCAGTTCTTC
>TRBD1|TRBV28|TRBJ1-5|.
CASSAGQGNQPQHF
TGTGCCAGCTCTGCGGGACAGGGGAATCAGCCCCAGCATTTT
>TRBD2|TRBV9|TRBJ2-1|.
CASSPAGTSLSSYNEQFF
TGTGCCAGCAGCCCTGCCGGGACTAGCCTCAGCTCCTACAATGAGCAGTTCTTC
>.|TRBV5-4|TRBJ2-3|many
CASSLYSGVSTDTQYF
TGTGCCAGCAGCTTGTATTCGGGCGTTAGCACAGATACGCAGTATTTT
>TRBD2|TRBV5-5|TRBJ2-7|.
CASSLRTRSSYEQYF
TGTGCCAGCAGCTTAAGGACTAGGAGTTCCTACGAGCAGTACTTC
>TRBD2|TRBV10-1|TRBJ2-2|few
CASSDPTSGGRELFF
TGCGCCAGCAGTGACCCGACTAGCGGGGGCAGGGAGCTGTTTTTT
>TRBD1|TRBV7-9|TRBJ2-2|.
CASSSKQGTYTGELFF
TGTGCCAGCAGCTCGAAACAGGGGACCTACACCGGGGAGCTGTTTTTT
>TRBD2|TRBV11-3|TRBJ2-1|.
CASSLGLAGGYNEQFF
TGTGCCAGCAGCCTAGGACTAGCGGGGGGGTACAATGAGCAGTTCTTC
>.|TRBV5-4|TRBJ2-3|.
CASPSGSRSTDTQYF
TGTGCCAGCCCCAGCGGATCTCGTAGCACAGATACGCAGTATTTT
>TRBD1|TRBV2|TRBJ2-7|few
CASSAGTGGYYEQYF
TGTGCCAGCAGTGCAGGGACAGGGGGCTACTACGAGCAGTACTTC
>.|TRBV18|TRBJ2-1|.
CASSPLPDRWNEQFF
TGTGCCAGCTCACCACTCCCCGACAGGTGGAATGAGCAGTTCTTC
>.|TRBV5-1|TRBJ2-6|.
CASSPQGPSGANVLTF
TGCGCCAGCAGCCCACAGGGTCCCTCTGGGGCCAACGTCCTGACTTTC